This is a list of T cell receptor beta chains from one sample in a study of Graves' ophthalmopathy and Graves' hyperthyroidism. TCRdb fed the multiplex PCR reads into MiXCR, producing one record per CDR3 protein. Of fewer than 350,000 distinct CDR3 sequences listed, roughly a sixth are singletons. The sequencing sample was made of peripheral blood. These TCRs come from an adult man with Graves' ophthalmopathy. Both conserved end residues are part of each CDR3. A D gene is named only where the DNA matches it firmly. Some rows have no size entry. The others give once, few or many, or a class for an expanded clone.

few	TRBV18	TRBJ2-6	.	CASSLPSGANVLTF	TGTGCCAGCTCTCTCCCCTCTGGGGCCAACGTCCTGACTTTC
many	TRBV29-1	TRBJ2-5	TRBD2	CSVEDRPSGRQETQYF	TGCAGCGTTGAAGATCGCCCTAGCGGTCGGCAAGAGACCCAGTACTTC
.	TRBV12-3/TRBV12-4	TRBJ2-7	.	CASSPYRRVTEQYF	TGTGCCAGCAGTCCGTACAGGCGGGTCACCGAGCAGTACTTC
many	TRBV4-1	TRBJ2-2	TRBD2	CASSPLAGVTGELFF	TGCGCCAGCAGCCCCCTAGCGGGAGTGACCGGGGAGCTGTTTTTT
many	TRBV6-2/TRBV6-3	TRBJ2-2	TRBD2	CASGSSGRTYTGELFF	TGTGCCAGCGGGTCTAGCGGGAGGACGTACACCGGGGAGCTGTTTTTT
.	TRBV7-2	TRBJ1-1	.	CASSLGQMTEAFF	TGTGCCAGCAGCCTAGGACAGATGACTGAAGCTTTCTTT
many	TRBV29-1	TRBJ1-5	.	CSVSPSPNQPQHF	TGCAGCGTCTCTCCATCCCCGAATCAGCCCCAGCATTTT
many	TRBV28	TRBJ2-5	.	CASSGPAGTIKETQYF	TGTGCCAGCAGCGGCCCCGCGGGGACAATTAAAGAGACCCAGTACTTC
many	TRBV6-1	TRBJ1-5	.	CASSDIVGPQHF	TGTGCCAGCAGTGACATAGTAGGGCCCCAGCATTTT
.	TRBV4-2	TRBJ1-5	.	CASSQDLRINQPQHF	TGTGCCAGCAGCCAAGATCTTCGGATCAATCAGCCCCAGCATTTT
.	TRBV28	TRBJ1-2	.	CASGLGLKAGEPGYTF	TGTGCCAGCGGTTTGGGTTTGAAGGCAGGGGAACCTGGCTACACCTTC
many	TRBV28	TRBJ1-1	.	CASSLRELNTEAFF	TGTGCCAGCAGTTTGAGGGAACTGAACACTGAAGCTTTCTTT
many	TRBV20-1	TRBJ1-2	.	CSAKVTGFYGYTF	TGCAGTGCAAAAGTGACAGGATTCTATGGCTACACCTTC
.	TRBV6-1	TRBJ1-1	.	CASTKQENTEAFF	TGTGCCAGTACTAAACAGGAGAACACTGAAGCTTTCTTT
many	TRBV12-3/TRBV12-4	TRBJ1-1	.	CASTPRGYTEAFF	TGTGCCAGCACCCCAAGGGGTTACACTGAAGCTTTCTTT
many	TRBV4-2	TRBJ2-7	TRBD1	CASSHADRGRYEQYF	TGTGCCAGCAGCCATGCGGACAGGGGGCGCTACGAGCAGTACTTC
many	TRBV20-1	TRBJ1-1	.	CSARDPNTEAFF	TGCAGTGCTCGGGACCCGAACACTGAAGCTTTCTTT
many	TRBV6-2/TRBV6-3	TRBJ2-7	TRBD1	CASSYGDRVYYEQYF	TGTGCCAGCAGTTACGGGGACAGGGTGTACTACGAGCAGTACTTC
many	TRBV18	TRBJ1-1	.	CASSPSRGDTEAFF	TGTGCCAGCTCACCAAGCCGGGGAGACACTGAAGCTTTCTTT
many	TRBV10-3	TRBJ2-2	TRBD2	CAIRTSGTTITGELFF	TGTGCCATCAGAACCTCCGGGACTACCATCACCGGGGAGCTGTTTTTT
.	TRBV28	TRBJ1-5	TRBD1	CASRRPGQGMNQPQHF	TGTGCCAGCAGACGTCCGGGACAGGGAATGAATCAGCCCCAGCATTTT
.	TRBV29-1	TRBJ1-1	.	CSVELGMNTEAFF	TGCAGCGTTGAACTTGGCATGAACACTGAAGCTTTCTTT
many	TRBV11-3	TRBJ2-2	.	CASSLSLGSPGELFF	TGTGCCAGCAGCTTGTCACTAGGATCACCCGGGGAGCTGTTTTTT
many	TRBV28	TRBJ2-7	TRBD2	CASSRTSGVIHEQYF	TGTGCCAGCAGTCGGACTAGCGGGGTCATCCACGAGCAGTACTTC
many	TRBV10-3	TRBJ2-7	TRBD2	CAISGGSINEQYF	TGTGCCATCAGTGGCGGGAGCATCAACGAGCAGTACTTC
many	TRBV20-1	TRBJ2-7	TRBD2	CSARAGLAGLYEQYF	TGCAGTGCTAGAGCGGGACTAGCGGGCCTCTACGAGCAGTACTTC
many	TRBV6-1	TRBJ1-5	TRBD1	CASTSGQTNQPQHF	TGTGCCAGCACCTCGGGACAGACCAATCAGCCCCAGCATTTT
.	TRBV6-1	TRBJ1-1	.	CASSEAGRNTEAFF	TGTGCCAGCAGTGAAGCGGGCAGGAACACTGAAGCTTTCTTT
many	TRBV12-3/TRBV12-4	TRBJ2-5	TRBD2	CASSPGTSGRQETQYF	TGTGCCAGCAGTCCCGGGACTAGCGGGAGACAAGAGACCCAGTACTTC
many	TRBV12-3/TRBV12-4	TRBJ1-1	TRBD1	CASTLTGGNTEAFF	TGTGCCAGCACCTTGACAGGGGGCAACACTGAAGCTTTCTTT
.	TRBV28	TRBJ1-1	.	CASSSDTRFEAFF	TGTGCCAGCAGTTCGGACACCCGATTCGAAGCTTTCTTT
.	TRBV12-3/TRBV12-4	TRBJ2-5	.	CASTQPGTGRGAQYF	TGTGCCAGCACCCAACCTGGGACAGGACGGGGGGCCCAGTACTTC
.	TRBV20-1	TRBJ2-7	TRBD2	CSARDLEGLAGGHEQYF	TGCAGTGCTAGAGACCTAGAGGGACTAGCGGGAGGCCACGAGCAGTACTTC
many	TRBV30	TRBJ1-2	.	CAWIKAGVRRSDGYTF	TGTGCCTGGATCAAAGCGGGGGTCCGCCGTTCGGATGGCTACACCTTC
many	TRBV12-3/TRBV12-4	TRBJ2-7	.	CASSFGQYEQYF	TGTGCCAGCAGTTTCGGTCAGTACGAGCAGTACTTC
.	TRBV6-2/TRBV6-3	TRBJ2-2	.	CASSYQTGTGELFF	TGTGCCAGCAGTTACCAAACAGGGACCGGGGAGCTGTTTTTT
many	TRBV6-5	TRBJ2-2	.	CVSSYSLGGTGELFF	TGTGTCAGCAGTTACTCCTTAGGGGGCACCGGGGAGCTGTTTTTT
many	TRBV12-3/TRBV12-4	TRBJ2-2	.	CASSMGLLDTGELFF	TGTGCCAGCAGCATGGGTTTGCTGGACACCGGGGAGCTGTTTTTT
many	TRBV30	TRBJ1-1	.	CAWSSHREAFF	TGTGCCTGGAGCTCCCACCGTGAAGCTTTCTTT
many	TRBV6-2/TRBV6-3	TRBJ2-5	TRBD2	CASSYISGIPGETQYF	TGTGCCAGCAGTTACATTAGCGGGATCCCCGGTGAGACCCAGTACTTC
.	TRBV30	TRBJ1-1	.	CAWSGQREAFF	TGTGCCTGGAGCGGACAGCGTGAAGCTTTCTTT
many	TRBV30	TRBJ1-2	.	CAWKGSLTNYGYTF	TGTGCCTGGAAAGGGAGCCTGACTAACTATGGCTACACCTTC
many	TRBV6-5	TRBJ1-2	.	CASSYPGSDYGYTF	TGTGCCAGCAGTTATCCGGGGTCCGACTATGGCTACACCTTC
many	TRBV7-8	TRBJ2-5	.	CASSLRDNQETQYF	TGTGCCAGCAGCTTACGGGACAACCAAGAGACCCAGTACTTC
many	TRBV11-1	TRBJ2-5	TRBD1	CASSYDRVGETQYF	TGTGCCAGCAGCTACGACAGGGTAGGGGAGACCCAGTACTTC
many	TRBV5-1	TRBJ2-1	TRBD2	CASSRREAYNEQFF	TGCGCCAGCAGCCGGCGGGAGGCTTACAATGAGCAGTTCTTC
many	TRBV10-3	TRBJ1-5	.	CAISESAGQSNQPQHF	TGTGCCATCAGTGAGTCGGCCGGACAGTCAAATCAGCCCCAGCATTTT
.	TRBV7-9	TRBJ2-5	.	CASSPFGGGSKETQYF	TGTGCCAGCAGCCCCTTCGGTGGGGGATCGAAGGAGACCCAGTACTTC
many	TRBV6-1	TRBJ1-1	.	CASTHGQLFTEAFF	TGTGCCAGCACCCATGGGCAGTTATTCACTGAAGCTTTCTTT
many	TRBV2	TRBJ2-2	.	CASRDPGQNTGELFF	TGTGCCAGCAGGGACCCGGGACAGAACACCGGGGAGCTGTTTTTT
many	TRBV7-9	TRBJ1-2	.	CASSLSSPTGLGYTF	TGTGCCAGCAGCTTATCTTCCCCAACAGGGTTAGGCTACACCTTC
many	TRBV27	TRBJ2-7	.	CASSPRARNEQYF	TGTGCCAGCAGCCCACGGGCTAGGAACGAGCAGTACTTC
many	TRBV19	TRBJ1-3	.	CASRRDNSGNTIYF	TGTGCCAGTAGGAGGGATAATTCTGGAAACACCATATATTTT
many	TRBV9	TRBJ2-2	TRBD2	CASSRGLALNTGELFF	TGTGCCAGCAGCAGAGGACTAGCGCTGAACACCGGGGAGCTGTTTTTT
many	TRBV19	TRBJ1-3	TRBD1	CASGGQEGNTIYF	TGTGCCAGTGGGGGACAGGAAGGAAACACCATATATTTT
.	TRBV6-5	TRBJ2-7	.	CASSYSGPRDEQYF	TGTGCCAGCAGTTACTCGGGTCCCAGGGACGAGCAGTACTTC